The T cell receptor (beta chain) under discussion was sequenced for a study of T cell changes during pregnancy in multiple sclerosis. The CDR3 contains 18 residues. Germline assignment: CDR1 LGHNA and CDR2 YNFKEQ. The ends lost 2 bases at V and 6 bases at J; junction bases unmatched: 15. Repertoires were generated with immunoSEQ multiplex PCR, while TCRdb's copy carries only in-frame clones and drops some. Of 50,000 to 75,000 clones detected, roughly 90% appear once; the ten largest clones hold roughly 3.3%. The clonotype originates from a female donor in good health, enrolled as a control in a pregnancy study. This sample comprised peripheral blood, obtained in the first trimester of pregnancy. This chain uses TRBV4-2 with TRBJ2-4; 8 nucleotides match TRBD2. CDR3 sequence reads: CASSQPIAGTGGINIQYF. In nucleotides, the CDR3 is TGTGCCAGCAGCCAACCTATAGCGGGAACGGGGGGTATAAACATTCAGTACTTC.